Below, 9 T cell receptor beta chains from the same sample are listed, as sequenced in a study of beta chain features in type 1 diabetes. These TCRs are of unknown antigen specificity. The whole isolated RNA underwent reverse transcription, so sequencing captured expressed TCRB transcripts. Sequencing was performed with immunoSEQ multiplex PCR; in TCRdb, only in-frame clones are kept and a portion is missing. The profile covers about 740,000 clones, with around 15% appearing a single time and about 0.02% taken by the ten largest. General observations from the study: Shortening of TCRB CDR3s, moderate but significant, appeared in all four CD4+ subsets of Type 1 diabetes patients.

The sample was naive CD4+ T cells from blood. All receptors come from a man between 18 and 35 years old with type 1 diabetes.

The table lists this clone with a few counts. The J gene is TRBJ1-6, the V gene TRBV9; no reliable D call. Trimming took 3 bases from V and 8 from J, leaving 15 bases between them. The CDR3 runs to 15 residues. Germline loops: CDR1 SGDLS, CDR2 YYNGEE. The CDR3 is CASSAMVPRDSPLHF. DNA for the CDR3: TGTGCCAGCAGCGCCATGGTACCGCGGGATTCACCCCTCCACTTT.

There are a few counts of this clone. Other DNA sequences in this specimen translate into the identical CDR3. The chain couples TRBV20-1 to TRBJ1-1; D gene uncertain. The V and J ends lost 6 bases and 1 base respectively, with 6 bases between them. This CDR3 has 11 amino acids. The germline CDR1 and CDR2 sequences are DFQATT and SNEGSKA (reference sequence). CDR3 in DNA: TGCAGTGCAGCCCCGAACACTGAAGCTTTCTTT. Amino acids: CSAAPNTEAFF.

The chain carries TRBV9 and TRBJ1-6; perhaps TRBD1 as D (5 bases). Trimming left V 0 bases short and J 5 bases short, with 15 bases between. In germline, CDR1 is SGDLS, CDR2 YYNGEE. The CDR3 is 17 amino acids. In DNA, the CDR3 is TGTGCCAGCAGCGTAGCCCTGACCGGGACCCATAATTCACCCCTCCACTTT. Its translation: CASSVALTGTHNSPLHF.

In its sample, this clone was seen a few times. The chain has TRBV6-5 and TRBJ2-5; perhaps TRBD2 as D (6 bases). CDR3 length: 14 amino acids. Looked up from germline, CDR1 is MNHEY and CDR2 is SVGAGI. V lost 6 bases and J 5 bases, leaving 16 bases between the germline ends. CDR3 sequence: CASRQGGARETQYF. The CDR3, as DNA: TGTGCCAGCAGACAAGGCGGGGCTCGCGAGACCCAGTACTTC.

The genes are TRBV2 and TRBJ1-6; 9 positions match TRBD1. J gave up 8 bases and V 4 bases, and 3 bases lay outside the gene matches. Per germline, CDR1 SNHLY and CDR2 FYNNEI. The length of the CDR3 is 14 residues. CDR3 region: CASSAGQGYSPLHF. The CDR3, as DNA: TGTGCCAGCAGTGCTGGACAGGGGTATTCACCCCTCCACTTT.

The chain couples TRBV5-1 to TRBJ1-1, with D uncertain. The V gene's germline CDR1 is SGHRS and CDR2 YFSETQ. The CDR3 covers 13 residues. The germline V and J ends were trimmed by 5 bases and 5 bases, with 13 bases remaining between them. The CDR3: CASRLAGSTEAFF. CDR3 nucleotide sequence: TGCGCCAGCAGGCTCGCGGGGAGTACTGAAGCTTTCTTT.

This chain joins TRBV28 and TRBJ2-1, with D perhaps matching TRBD1 or TRBD2 (5 bases each). V was shortened by 5 bases and J by 13 bases, with 21 bases between the two germline ends. This CDR3 contains 14 residues. Germline CDR1 is MDHEN and CDR2 is SYDVKM. The CDR3 nucleotides are TGTGCCAGCAGTCCTCTCTCGGGGCTACCAGACCAGTTCTTC. Translated, it gives CASSPLSGLPDQFF.

The rearrangement links TRBV25-1 to TRBJ1-4; 8 nucleotides match TRBD1. V trimming: 7 bases; J trimming: 3 bases; junction bases outside the gene matches: 7. The CDR3 runs 15 residues. CDR1 is MGHDK, CDR2 SYGVNS, per germline. The CDR3 region is CASTETGVANEKLFF. The CDR3 DNA follows: TGTGCCAGCACTGAGACAGGGGTTGCTAATGAAAAACTGTTTTTT.

V usage is TRBV5-1 and J usage is TRBJ2-7, with D perhaps matching TRBD1 or TRBD2 (6 bases each). V lost 0 bases, J lost 0 bases, and 16 bases lay in between. This CDR3 spans 17 amino acids. Germline V gene data show CDR1 as SGHRS and CDR2 as YFSETQ. This chain's CDR3 is CASSLGNTGAPSYEQYF. In nucleotides, the CDR3 is TGCGCCAGCAGCTTGGGAAATACGGGGGCCCCCTCCTACGAGCAGTACTTC.